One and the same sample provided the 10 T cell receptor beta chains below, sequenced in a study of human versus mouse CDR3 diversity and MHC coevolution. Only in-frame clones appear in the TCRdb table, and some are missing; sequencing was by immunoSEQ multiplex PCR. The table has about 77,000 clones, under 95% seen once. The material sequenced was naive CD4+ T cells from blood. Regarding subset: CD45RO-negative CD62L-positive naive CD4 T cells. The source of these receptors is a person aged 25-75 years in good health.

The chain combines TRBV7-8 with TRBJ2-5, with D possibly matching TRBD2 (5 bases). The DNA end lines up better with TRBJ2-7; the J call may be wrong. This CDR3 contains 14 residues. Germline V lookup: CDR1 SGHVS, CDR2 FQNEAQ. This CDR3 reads CASSFSALSYEQYF. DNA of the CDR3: TGTGCCAGCAGCTTTAGCGCGCTCTCCTACGAGCAGTACTTC.

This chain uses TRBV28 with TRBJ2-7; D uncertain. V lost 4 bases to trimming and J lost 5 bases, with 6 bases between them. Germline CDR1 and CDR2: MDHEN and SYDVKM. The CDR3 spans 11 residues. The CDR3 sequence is CASSSRDEQYF. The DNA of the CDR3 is TGTGCCAGCAGTTCCCGGGACGAGCAGTACTTC.

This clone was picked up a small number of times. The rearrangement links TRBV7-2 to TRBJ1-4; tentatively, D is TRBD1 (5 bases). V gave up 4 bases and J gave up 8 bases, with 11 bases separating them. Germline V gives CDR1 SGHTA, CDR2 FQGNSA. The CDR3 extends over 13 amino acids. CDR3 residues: CASSWDFGEKLFF. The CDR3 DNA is TGTGCCAGCAGCTGGGACTTTGGGGAAAAACTGTTTTTT. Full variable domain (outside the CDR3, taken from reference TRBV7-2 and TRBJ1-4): GAGVSQSPSNKVTEKGKDVELRCDPISGHTALYWYRQSLGQGLEFLIYFQGNSAPDKSGLPSDRFSAERTGGSVSTLTIQRTQQEDSAVYLCASSWDFGEKLFFGSGTQLSVL.

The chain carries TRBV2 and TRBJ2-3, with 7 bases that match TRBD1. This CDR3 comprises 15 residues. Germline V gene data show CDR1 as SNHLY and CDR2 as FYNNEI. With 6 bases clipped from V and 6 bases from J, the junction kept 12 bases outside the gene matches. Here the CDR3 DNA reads TGTGCCAGCAGCGGACAGGCAGGGGGAGAGGATACGCAGTATTTT. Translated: CASSGQAGGEDTQYF.

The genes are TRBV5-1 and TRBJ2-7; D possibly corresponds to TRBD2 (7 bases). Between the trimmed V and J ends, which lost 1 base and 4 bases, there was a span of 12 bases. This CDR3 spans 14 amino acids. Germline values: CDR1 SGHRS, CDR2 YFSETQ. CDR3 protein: CASSLNEGGYEQYF. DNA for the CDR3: TGCGCCAGCAGCTTGAACGAGGGGGGGTACGAGCAGTACTTC.

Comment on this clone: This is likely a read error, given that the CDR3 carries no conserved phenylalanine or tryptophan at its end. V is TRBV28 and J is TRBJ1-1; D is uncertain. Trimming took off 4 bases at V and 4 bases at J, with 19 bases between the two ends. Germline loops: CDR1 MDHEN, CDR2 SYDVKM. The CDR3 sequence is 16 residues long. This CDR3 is CASSSPSGVPTTEAFL. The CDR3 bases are TGTGCCAGCAGTTCCCCGTCCGGAGTCCCGACCACTGAAGCTTTCCTT.

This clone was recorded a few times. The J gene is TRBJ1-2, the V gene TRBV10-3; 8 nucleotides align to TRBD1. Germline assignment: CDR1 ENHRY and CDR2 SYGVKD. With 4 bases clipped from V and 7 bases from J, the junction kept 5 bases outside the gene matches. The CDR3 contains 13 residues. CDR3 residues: CAISGAGGSGYTF. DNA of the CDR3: TGTGCCATCAGTGGAGCAGGGGGCAGTGGCTACACCTTC.

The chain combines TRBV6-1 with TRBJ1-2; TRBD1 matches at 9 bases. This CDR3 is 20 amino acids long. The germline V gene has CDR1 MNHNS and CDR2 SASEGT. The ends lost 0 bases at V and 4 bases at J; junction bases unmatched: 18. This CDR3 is CASSEARGQGWMGSVYGYTF. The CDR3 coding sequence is TGTGCCAGCAGTGAAGCCCGGGGACAGGGTTGGATGGGTTCAGTCTATGGCTACACCTTC.

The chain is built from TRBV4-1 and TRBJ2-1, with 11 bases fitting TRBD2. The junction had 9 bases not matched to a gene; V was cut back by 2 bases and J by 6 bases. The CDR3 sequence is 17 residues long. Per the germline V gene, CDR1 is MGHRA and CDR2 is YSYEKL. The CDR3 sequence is CASSQLSGRAESNEQFF. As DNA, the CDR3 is TGCGCCAGCAGCCAACTTAGCGGGAGGGCCGAGAGCAATGAGCAGTTCTTC.

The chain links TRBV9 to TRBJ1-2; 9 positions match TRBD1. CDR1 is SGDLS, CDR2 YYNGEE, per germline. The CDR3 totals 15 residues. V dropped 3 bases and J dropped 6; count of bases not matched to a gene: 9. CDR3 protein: CASSGHAGTGHGYTF. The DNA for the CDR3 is TGTGCCAGCAGCGGACATGCCGGGACAGGGCATGGCTACACCTTC.